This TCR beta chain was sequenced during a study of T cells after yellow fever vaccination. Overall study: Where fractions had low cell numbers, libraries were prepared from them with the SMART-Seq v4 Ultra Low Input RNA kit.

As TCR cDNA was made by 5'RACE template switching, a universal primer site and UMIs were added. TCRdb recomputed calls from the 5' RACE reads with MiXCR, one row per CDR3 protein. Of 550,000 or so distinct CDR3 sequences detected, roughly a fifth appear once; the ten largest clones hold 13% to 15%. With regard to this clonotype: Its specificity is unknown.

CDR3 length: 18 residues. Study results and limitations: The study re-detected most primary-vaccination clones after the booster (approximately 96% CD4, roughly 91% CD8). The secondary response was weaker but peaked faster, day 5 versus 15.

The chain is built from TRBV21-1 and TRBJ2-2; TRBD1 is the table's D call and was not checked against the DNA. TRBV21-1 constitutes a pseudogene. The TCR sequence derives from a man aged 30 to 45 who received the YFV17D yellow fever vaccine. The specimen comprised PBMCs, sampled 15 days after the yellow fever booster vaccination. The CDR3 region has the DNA TGTGCCAGCAGCAAGGGCAGGGACAGCCTTCCTTACACCGGGGAGCTGTTTTTT. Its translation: CASSKGRDSLPYTGELFF.